This TCR beta chain was obtained from a study of regulatory T cells in long-lasting Graves disease. Germline V gives CDR1 LGHDT, CDR2 YNNKEL (reference sequence). This CDR3 is built from 14 residues. V was shortened by 3 bases and J by 4 bases, with 10 bases between the two germline ends. Overall study findings and caveats: More public clonotypes were shared by persistent patients (about 2,700) than by new patients (roughly 930). Persistent disease preferred TRBV28, TRBJ1-2 and TRBJ2-5; new disease, TRBV20-1 and TRBJ2-1.

Described time point: persistent/refractory GD, antithyroid drugs over 5 years with positive TRAb. Making the TCR library involved RNA that had been extracted from PBMCs. CDR3 regions were amplified by Arm-PCR using iRepertoire HTBI primers to build TCR beta libraries. As handled by the study authors: The study identified more than 50 TRBV and 13 to 15 TRBJ segments across samples. MiXCR, applied by TCRdb to the multiplex PCR reads, yields one record per CDR3 protein. The V and J calls here are based on TCRdb, not the publication. The sample lists 400,000 or so distinct CDR3 sequences; less than 25% were seen once. This clonotype was observed many times. Its antigen remains unidentified.

This chain joins TRBV3-1 and TRBJ1-5; no clear D. Sequencing used peripheral blood mononuclear cells (PBMCs), obtained when the disease was refractory, from a patient treated with antithyroid drugs. This clonotype originated in a female donor with Graves disease. CDR3: CASSHSAGNQPQHF. DNA for the CDR3: TGTGCCAGCAGCCATTCCGCGGGGAATCAGCCCCAGCATTTT. The full variable domain, its missing parts supplied by reference TRBV3-1 and TRBJ1-5, is DTAVSQTPKYLVTQMGNDKSIKCEQNLGHDTMYWYKQDSKKFLKIMFSYNNKELIINETVPNRFSPKSPDKAHLNLHINSLELGDSAVYFCASSHSAGNQPQHFGDGTRLSIL.